In its sample, the clone carrying this T cell receptor (beta chain) was seen a few times. Antigen: not known. This record belongs to a study of T cells after posttransplantation cyclophosphamide. Study conclusions and caveats: Recipient CMV seropositivity and CMV reactivation strongly tracked TRB clonality. TRB overlap between skin or GI tissue T cells and blood was limited.

Cyclophosphamide on days +3 and +4 followed busulfan-fludarabine conditioning and a marrow graft. The protocol was immunoSEQ multiplex PCR, while the TCRdb copy is restricted to in-frame clones and leaves out a portion. The top ten hold less than 20% of the sample, which has fewer than 15,000 clones, roughly 1.9% seen once. J gave up 2 bases and V 5 bases, and 1 base lay outside the gene matches. The CDR3 contains 13 residues. Germline V gives CDR1 ENHRY, CDR2 SYGVKD. V is TRBV10-3 and J is TRBJ2-5; 8 bases are shared with TRBD1. The sequences come from PBMCs, collected after allogeneic stem cell transplant with posttransplant cyclophosphamide. This TCR was sampled from a young adult male patient who received an allogeneic stem cell transplant from a related donor, was CMV-positive, and had no GVHD. Some T cells may have originated in the graft donor. The CDR3 DNA is TGTGCCATCAGTAGACAGGGGCAAGAGACCCAGTACTTC. It translates to CAISRQGQETQYF.